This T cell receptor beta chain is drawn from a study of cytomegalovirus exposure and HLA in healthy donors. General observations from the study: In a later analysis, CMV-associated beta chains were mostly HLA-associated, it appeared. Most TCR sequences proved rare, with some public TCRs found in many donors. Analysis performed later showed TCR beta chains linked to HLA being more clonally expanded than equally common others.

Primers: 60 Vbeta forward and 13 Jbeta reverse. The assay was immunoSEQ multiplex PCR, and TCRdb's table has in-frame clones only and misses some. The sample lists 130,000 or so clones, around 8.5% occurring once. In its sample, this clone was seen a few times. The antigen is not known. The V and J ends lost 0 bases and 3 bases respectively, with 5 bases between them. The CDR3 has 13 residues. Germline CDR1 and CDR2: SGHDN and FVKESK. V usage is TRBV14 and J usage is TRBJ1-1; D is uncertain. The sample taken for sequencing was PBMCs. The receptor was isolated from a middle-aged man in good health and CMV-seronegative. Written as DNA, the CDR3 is TGTGCCAGCAGCCAAGAATCGGACACTGAAGCTTTCTTT. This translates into CASSQESDTEAFF.